This is a list of T cell receptor beta chains from one sample in a study of shared clonotypes between healthy human individuals. Only in-frame clones appear in the TCRdb table, and some are missing; sequencing was by immunoSEQ multiplex PCR. The data show about 980,000 clones, less than 85% seen once. Material for sequencing was memory CD4+ T cells sorted from blood. The receptors come from a man between 18 and 29 years old in good health. Each CDR3 is given with its conserved first and last residue. D genes are given only for firm matches. Clone size is stated in some rows and not others, as once, few, many or a class when expanded.

V	J	size	D	DNA	CDR3
TRBV2	TRBJ1-6	many	-	TGTGCCAGCAGTCGCGAGAGCTCCTATAATTCACCCCTCCACTTT	CASSRESSYNSPLHF
TRBV28	TRBJ1-2	-	TRBD1	TGTGCCAGCAGTTCTCTTACAGGGGACTATGGCTACACCTTC	CASSSLTGDYGYTF
TRBV7-6	TRBJ2-7	-	TRBD1	TGTGCCAGCAGCCCTACTGACAGGGGTCCCTACGAGCAGTACTTC	CASSPTDRGPYEQYF
TRBV5-1	TRBJ1-2	-	TRBD1	TGCGCCAGCACCGCTTCTGGGACAGTTAACTATGGCTACACCTTC	CASTASGTVNYGYTF
TRBV19	TRBJ1-1	-	TRBD1	TGTGCCAGTACCCGGACAGGGCTGAACACTGAAGCTTTCTTT	CASTRTGLNTEAFF
TRBV6-5	TRBJ1-2	-	-	TGTGCCAGCAGTTCCGATCTCGTCCCGCGGGGCTACACCTTC	CASSSDLVPRGYTF
TRBV18	TRBJ1-1	-	TRBD1	TGTGCCAGCCTTATGGCAGGGGGGAACACTGAAGCTTTCTTT	CASLMAGGNTEAFF
TRBV30	TRBJ2-3	-	-	TGTGCCTGGACGGCAGGGGTTGCAGATACGCAGTATTTT	CAWTAGVADTQYF
TRBV7-9	TRBJ1-2	-	-	TGTGCCAGCAGCCTACTACAGGGATCAGTAGGCTACACCTTC	CASSLLQGSVGYTF
TRBV5-4	TRBJ2-1	-	-	TGTGCCAGCAGCTTTTTCAATGAGCAGTTCTTC	CASSFFNEQFF
TRBV6-5	TRBJ2-7	-	-	TGTGCCAGCAGTTACGAGCGGCACTCCTACGAGCAGTACTTC	CASSYERHSYEQYF
TRBV11-2	TRBJ2-7	-	-	TGTGCCAGCACACAAGGGGGGGCCCTGGGAATGCAGTACTTC	CASTQGGALGMQYF
TRBV6-1	TRBJ2-6	-	-	TGTGCCAGCAGTGCCCAGGGGTGGGGCCCTTCTGGGGCCAACGTCCTGACTTTC	CASSAQGWGPSGANVLTF
TRBV18	TRBJ2-1	-	-	TGTGCCAGCTCCATAGGGTACGGGGAAGGTGAGCAGTTCTTC	CASSIGYGEGEQFF
TRBV7-8	TRBJ2-2	-	-	TGTGCCAGCAGCTTTGCATCCGGGACACTGAACACCGGGGAGCTGTTTTTT	CASSFASGTLNTGELFF
TRBV29-1	TRBJ1-6	-	TRBD1	TGCAGCGTCGGACAGGGTAATTCACCCCTCCACTTT	CSVGQGNSPLHF
TRBV6-1	TRBJ1-1	few	-	TGTGCCAGCCGGTCGAACACTGAAGCTTTCTTT	CASRSNTEAFF
TRBV30	TRBJ1-4	few	TRBD1	TGTGCCTGGAGGGGGGACAGGGGAACTAATGAAAAACTGTTTTTT	CAWRGDRGTNEKLFF
TRBV10-3	TRBJ2-7	few	TRBD2	TGTGCCATCAGTGAGTCTAGCGGGAGTCACTACGAGCAGTACTTC	CAISESSGSHYEQYF
TRBV5-1	TRBJ2-5	-	TRBD2	TGCGCCAGCAGGTCAGCTAGCGGCTCTCAAGAGACCCAGTACTTC	CASRSASGSQETQYF
TRBV5-6	TRBJ2-7	-	TRBD1	TGTGCCAGCAGCTCTGTAGACAGGGTCGAATCCTACGAGCAGTACTTC	CASSSVDRVESYEQYF
TRBV10-3	TRBJ2-3	-	-	TGTGCCATCAAACCGGGACAGGGGAAACTAGCGGGGGACCCTCGTACCATCACAGATACGCAGTATTTT	CAIKPGQGKLAGDPRTITDTQYF
TRBV18	TRBJ2-3	-	TRBD2	TGTGCCAGCTCACCCCGGACTAGCGGGGGGCTAGATACGCAGTATTTT	CASSPRTSGGLDTQYF
TRBV6-5	TRBJ2-5	-	TRBD2	TGTGCCAGCAATAATGCGGGAGGGAAGGAGACCCAGTACTTC	CASNNAGGKETQYF
TRBV19	TRBJ1-6	-	-	TGTGCCAGTAGTCTACAGTGGAGCTCCTATAATTCACCCCTCCACTTT	CASSLQWSSYNSPLHF
TRBV4-1	TRBJ2-1	-	-	TGCGCCAGCAGCCAAGTTGATGAGCAGTTCTTC	CASSQVDEQFF
TRBV6-1	TRBJ1-2	-	-	TGTGCCAGCATTCCGACAGGTTCTGGCTATGGCTACACCTTC	CASIPTGSGYGYTF
TRBV19	TRBJ1-1	-	-	TGTGCCAGTAGTATAGTGGCAGTCCTGAACACTGAAGCTTTCTTT	CASSIVAVLNTEAFF
TRBV5-4	TRBJ2-7	-	TRBD2	TGTGCCAGCAGTCCGGGACTAGCGGGCTCCTACGAGCAGTACTTC	CASSPGLAGSYEQYF
TRBV20-1	TRBJ1-1	-	-	TGCAGTGCTCTAAAAAACACTGAAGCTTTCTTT	CSALKNTEAFF
TRBV5-4	TRBJ1-2	-	-	TGTGCCAGCAGCTTGGGGCCTGGGGGGGACTATGGCTACACCTTC	CASSLGPGGDYGYTF
TRBV5-6	TRBJ1-4	-	-	TGTGCCAGCAGCTTGAAAGGCTATCTTGAAAAACTGTTTTTT	CASSLKGYLEKLFF
TRBV5-1	TRBJ1-1	-	-	TGCGCCAGCAGGGTGGGGGGCCGGGAAGCTTTCTTT	CASRVGGREAFF
TRBV11-2	TRBJ1-1	-	-	TGTGCCAGCAGCCCCGATATTGGTTGGGAAACTGAAGCTTTCTTT	CASSPDIGWETEAFF
TRBV6-7	TRBJ1-2	few	-	TGTGCCAGCAGTTACTCCGACGGGGCGGATGGCTACACCTTC	CASSYSDGADGYTF
TRBV29-1	TRBJ2-7	few	-	TGCAGCGCTATGAGGGGGTCCTACGAGCAGTACTTC	CSAMRGSYEQYF
TRBV19	TRBJ2-7	-	-	TGTGCCAGTAGTAGTCCGGGCTCAAGCTCCTACGAGCAGTACTTC	CASSSPGSSSYEQYF
TRBV19	TRBJ2-3	few	TRBD1	TGTGCCAGTAGCCTCGGACAGGGGACCACAGATACGCAGTATTTT	CASSLGQGTTDTQYF
TRBV28	TRBJ1-2	-	-	TGTGCCAGCAGCGACAGGCCGTTAACCTACACCTTC	CASSDRPLTYTF
TRBV7-2	TRBJ2-1	few	-	TGTGCCAGCAGCTTATATAGTGGGGCAAGCGAGTTCTTC	CASSLYSGASEFF
TRBV5-4	TRBJ2-7	many	TRBD1	TGTGCCAGCAGCCTGACAGGGGCCGCGTTCTCCTACGAGCAGTACTTC	CASSLTGAAFSYEQYF
TRBV29-1	TRBJ1-3	once	-	TGCAGCGTTGGTTCAAGCTCTGGAAACACCATATATTTT	CSVGSSSGNTIYF
TRBV28	TRBJ1-1	-	-	TGTGCCAGCAACGGTGCGGGTAGCACTGAAGCTTTCTTT	CASNGAGSTEAFF
TRBV19	TRBJ2-6	few	-	TGTGCCAGCTGGCTGGGCTCTGGGGCCAACGTCCTGACTTTC	CASWLGSGANVLTF
TRBV6-1	TRBJ2-3	once	-	TGTGCCAGCAGCCCCCGTGGGCTGAGCACAGATACGCAGTATTTT	CASSPRGLSTDTQYF
TRBV4-3	TRBJ2-5	-	-	TGCGCCAGCAGCCAAGCGTGGGGAGGACCAGAGACCCAGTACTTC	CASSQAWGGPETQYF
TRBV30	TRBJ2-3	few	TRBD2	TGTGCCTGGAGTGTTAGCGGGAATACAAATACGCAGTATTTT	CAWSVSGNTNTQYF
TRBV5-4	TRBJ2-2	-	TRBD2	TGTGCCAGCAGCTTAGGACTAGCGGGGGGCCAAGGCGGGGAGCTGTTTTTT	CASSLGLAGGQGGELFF
TRBV19	TRBJ1-2	-	-	TGTGCCAGTACCTTGGGACACCCTATCCAGGCGGGCTACACCTTC	CASTLGHPIQAGYTF
TRBV6-5	TRBJ2-5	-	-	TGTGCCAGCATGGGCCGTAAAGAGACCCAGTACTTC	CASMGRKETQYF
TRBV30	TRBJ2-7	-	-	TGTGCCTGGACTGGCAGGGACGAGCAGTACTTC	CAWTGRDEQYF